These T cell receptor beta chains were read from a single sample in a study of Ad26.COV2.S vaccination and SARS-CoV-2 variants. The table came from immunoSEQ multiplex PCR; TCRdb's copy has only in-frame clones and leaves some out. Among fewer than 800,000 clones listed, around 90% were seen once. Material: peripheral blood, obtained in a trial of Ad26.COV2.S vaccine versus placebo. The origin of the receptors is a person between 18 and 65 years old who received the Ad26.COV2.S COVID-19 vaccine or a placebo. Each CDR3 is given with its conserved first and last residue. Each record gives: D gene, V gene, clone size, J gene, CDR3 protein, CDR3 DNA. A D gene is named only where the DNA matches it firmly. Not all rows give a size; the values are once, few, many and, for expanded clones, a class.

d_call: TRBD2; v_call: TRBV4-2; clone_size: -; j_call: TRBJ2-4; cdr3_aa: CASSQDYSGGRRNIQYF; cdr3_nt: TGTGCCAGCAGCCAAGATTATTCTGGCGGGAGGCGAAACATTCAGTACTTC
d_call: TRBD1; v_call: TRBV12-3/TRBV12-4; clone_size: -; j_call: TRBJ1-2; cdr3_aa: CASSMTGNYGYTF; cdr3_nt: TGTGCCAGCAGCATGACAGGGAACTATGGCTACACCTTC
d_call: -; v_call: TRBV18; clone_size: -; j_call: TRBJ2-3; cdr3_aa: CASSPWDSTDTQYF; cdr3_nt: TGTGCCAGCTCACCTTGGGACAGCACAGATACGCAGTATTTT
d_call: TRBD1; v_call: TRBV6-6; clone_size: -; j_call: TRBJ1-5; cdr3_aa: CASGTEGQPQHF; cdr3_nt: TGTGCCAGCGGGACAGAAGGTCAGCCCCAGCATTTT
d_call: -; v_call: TRBV7-3; clone_size: -; j_call: TRBJ2-3; cdr3_aa: CASSPGDSTDTQYF; cdr3_nt: TGTGCCAGCAGCCCAGGGGATAGCACAGATACGCAGTATTTT
d_call: TRBD2; v_call: TRBV13; clone_size: -; j_call: TRBJ2-5; cdr3_aa: CASRETSGGPGETQYF; cdr3_nt: TGTGCCAGCAGAGAGACTAGCGGGGGCCCGGGGGAGACCCAGTACTTC
d_call: -; v_call: TRBV24-1; clone_size: -; j_call: TRBJ1-5; cdr3_aa: CATSDPAKELGQPQHF; cdr3_nt: TGTGCCACCAGTGATCCGGCAAAGGAGTTGGGTCAGCCCCAGCATTTT
d_call: TRBD1; v_call: TRBV19; clone_size: -; j_call: TRBJ1-6; cdr3_aa: CASSIGTAPNSPLHF; cdr3_nt: TGTGCCAGTAGTATCGGGACAGCGCCGAATTCACCCCTCCACTTT
d_call: -; v_call: TRBV6-2/TRBV6-3; clone_size: few; j_call: TRBJ2-7; cdr3_aa: CASSYSKRAWADTYEQYF; cdr3_nt: TGTGCCAGCAGTTACTCGAAGAGGGCATGGGCAGACACCTACGAGCAGTACTTC
d_call: -; v_call: TRBV5-1; clone_size: -; j_call: TRBJ2-2; cdr3_aa: CASSLGLLGNTGELFF; cdr3_nt: TGCGCCAGCAGCTTGGGACTACTCGGAAACACCGGGGAGCTGTTTTTT
d_call: -; v_call: TRBV6-5; clone_size: -; j_call: TRBJ1-1; cdr3_aa: CASSPRTAAEAFF; cdr3_nt: TGTGCCAGCAGCCCAAGGACCGCCGCTGAAGCTTTCTTT
d_call: -; v_call: TRBV6-5; clone_size: -; j_call: TRBJ2-3; cdr3_aa: CASSPSPGTDTQYF; cdr3_nt: TGTGCCAGCAGCCCCAGCCCTGGGACAGATACGCAGTATTTT
d_call: -; v_call: TRBV15; clone_size: -; j_call: TRBJ1-6; cdr3_aa: CATSREAGNGSPLHF; cdr3_nt: TGTGCCACCAGCAGAGAGGCAGGGAACGGGTCACCCCTCCACTTT
d_call: TRBD2; v_call: TRBV27; clone_size: once; j_call: TRBJ2-3; cdr3_aa: CASSKSGGGLDTQYF; cdr3_nt: TGTGCCAGCAGCAAATCGGGGGGGGGTTTAGATACGCAGTATTTT
d_call: -; v_call: TRBV5-6; clone_size: -; j_call: TRBJ1-1; cdr3_aa: CASSSERGMNTEAFF; cdr3_nt: TGTGCCAGCAGCTCAGAAAGAGGAATGAACACTGAAGCTTTCTTT
d_call: -; v_call: TRBV5-8; clone_size: -; j_call: TRBJ1-1; cdr3_aa: CASSFNARTEAFF; cdr3_nt: TGTGCCAGCAGCTTCAACGCCCGCACTGAAGCTTTCTTT
d_call: TRBD1; v_call: TRBV7-9; clone_size: -; j_call: TRBJ2-3; cdr3_aa: CASSARQGTEYF; cdr3_nt: TGTGCCAGCAGCGCCCGACAGGGTACGGAGTATTTT
d_call: -; v_call: TRBV19; clone_size: -; j_call: TRBJ2-7; cdr3_aa: CASSIVPQGEYF; cdr3_nt: TGTGCCAGTAGTATCGTCCCACAGGGTGAGTACTTC
d_call: TRBD1; v_call: TRBV19; clone_size: -; j_call: TRBJ1-4; cdr3_aa: CASSGTGDEKLFF; cdr3_nt: TGTGCCAGTAGTGGAACAGGGGATGAAAAACTGTTTTTT
d_call: -; v_call: TRBV5-5; clone_size: -; j_call: TRBJ1-1; cdr3_aa: CASSLVIHNTEAFF; cdr3_nt: TGTGCCAGCAGCTTGGTGATACACAACACTGAAGCTTTCTTT
d_call: -; v_call: TRBV14; clone_size: -; j_call: TRBJ2-3; cdr3_aa: CASSQGGGLNTDTQYF; cdr3_nt: TGTGCCAGCAGCCAAGGGGGGGGCCTCAACACAGATACGCAGTATTTT
d_call: TRBD1; v_call: TRBV2; clone_size: -; j_call: TRBJ2-7; cdr3_aa: CASRRDRTSSYEQYF; cdr3_nt: TGTGCCAGCAGAAGGGACAGGACTTCTTCCTACGAGCAGTACTTC
d_call: -; v_call: TRBV18; clone_size: -; j_call: TRBJ2-3; cdr3_aa: CASSPGTFPDTQYF; cdr3_nt: TGTGCCAGCTCACCCGGGACTTTTCCAGATACGCAGTATTTT
d_call: -; v_call: TRBV11-1; clone_size: -; j_call: TRBJ1-1; cdr3_aa: CASSYLTGGTEAFF; cdr3_nt: TGTGCCAGCAGCTACTTGACAGGAGGTACTGAAGCTTTCTTT
d_call: -; v_call: TRBV18; clone_size: -; j_call: TRBJ1-4; cdr3_aa: CASSRDGRNEKLFF; cdr3_nt: TGTGCCAGCTCACGGGACGGCCGCAATGAAAAACTGTTTTTT
d_call: -; v_call: TRBV5-5; clone_size: -; j_call: TRBJ2-5; cdr3_aa: CASSLEPETQYF; cdr3_nt: TGTGCCAGCAGCTTGGAACCGGAGACCCAGTACTTC